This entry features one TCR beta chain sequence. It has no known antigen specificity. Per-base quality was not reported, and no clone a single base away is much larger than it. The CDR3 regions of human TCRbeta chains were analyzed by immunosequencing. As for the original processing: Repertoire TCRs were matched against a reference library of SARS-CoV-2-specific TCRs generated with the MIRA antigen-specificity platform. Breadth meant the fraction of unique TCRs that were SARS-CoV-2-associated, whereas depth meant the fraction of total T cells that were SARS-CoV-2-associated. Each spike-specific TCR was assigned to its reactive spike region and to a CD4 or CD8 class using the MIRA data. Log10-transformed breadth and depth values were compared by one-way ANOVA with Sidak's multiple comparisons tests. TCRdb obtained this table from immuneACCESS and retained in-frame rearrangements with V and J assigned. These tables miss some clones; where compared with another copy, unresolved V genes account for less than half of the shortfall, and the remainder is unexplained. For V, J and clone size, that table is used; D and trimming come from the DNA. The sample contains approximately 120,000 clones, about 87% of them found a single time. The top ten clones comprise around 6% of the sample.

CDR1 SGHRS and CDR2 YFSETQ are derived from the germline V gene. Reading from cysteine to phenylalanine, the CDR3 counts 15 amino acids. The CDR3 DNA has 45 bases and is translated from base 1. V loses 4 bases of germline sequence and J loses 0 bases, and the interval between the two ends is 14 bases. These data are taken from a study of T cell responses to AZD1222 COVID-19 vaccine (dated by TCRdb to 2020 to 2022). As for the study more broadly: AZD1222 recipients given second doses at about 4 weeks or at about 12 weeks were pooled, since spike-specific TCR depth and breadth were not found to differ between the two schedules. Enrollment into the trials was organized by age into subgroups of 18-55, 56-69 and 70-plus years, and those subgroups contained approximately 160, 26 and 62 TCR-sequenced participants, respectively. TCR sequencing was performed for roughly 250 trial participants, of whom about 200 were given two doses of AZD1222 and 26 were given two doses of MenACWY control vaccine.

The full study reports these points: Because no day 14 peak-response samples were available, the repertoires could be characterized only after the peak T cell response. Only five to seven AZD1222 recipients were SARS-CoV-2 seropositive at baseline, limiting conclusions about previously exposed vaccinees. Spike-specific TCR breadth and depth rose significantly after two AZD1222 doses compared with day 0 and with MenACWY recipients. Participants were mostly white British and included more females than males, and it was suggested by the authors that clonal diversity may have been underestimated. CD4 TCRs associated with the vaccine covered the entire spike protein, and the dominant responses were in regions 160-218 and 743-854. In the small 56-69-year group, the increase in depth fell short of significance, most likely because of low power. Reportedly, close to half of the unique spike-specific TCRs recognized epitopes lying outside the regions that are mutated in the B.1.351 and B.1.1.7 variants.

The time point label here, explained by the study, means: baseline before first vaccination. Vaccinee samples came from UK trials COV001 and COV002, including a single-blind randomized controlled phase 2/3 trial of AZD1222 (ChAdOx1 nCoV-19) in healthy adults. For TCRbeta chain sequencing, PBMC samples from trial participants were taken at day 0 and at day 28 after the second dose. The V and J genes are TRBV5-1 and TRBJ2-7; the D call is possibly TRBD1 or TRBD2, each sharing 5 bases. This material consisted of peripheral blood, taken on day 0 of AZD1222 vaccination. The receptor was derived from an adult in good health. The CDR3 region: CASSPGAPSSYEQYF. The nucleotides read TGCGCCAGCAGCCCCGGGGCCCCGAGCTCCTACGAGCAGTACTTC.